The sequence of this T cell receptor (beta chain) was determined in a study of shared T cell receptors in the human thymus. This clone was found a few times. The protocol was immunoSEQ multiplex PCR, while the TCRdb copy is restricted to in-frame clones and leaves out a portion. The data show 720,000 or so clones, with approximately 83% seen just once and more than 0.008% held by the top ten. These data were also filed under a second study, of human thymus T cells. That source reports: Thymic and blood repertoires showed apparently biased V and J gene usage.

The sequenced sample consisted of thymocytes. This clonotype was obtained from a girl younger than two with a congenital heart defect.

CDR3 bases: TGTGCCAGCAGCACCACAGGGGCCCCTGAAGCTTTCTTT. Encoded protein: CASSTTGAPEAFF. V and J are TRBV5-4 and TRBJ1-1, with TRBD1 matching over 7 bases. The CDR3 covers 13 residues. V was pared by 4 bases and J by 6 bases, with 6 bases of the junction left unmatched. CDR1 and CDR2 from the germline V gene are SGHNT and YYREEE (reference sequence).